Below, 31 T cell receptor beta chains from the same sample are listed, as sequenced in a study of technical replicates of blood from several donors. Produced via immunoSEQ multiplex PCR; TCRdb's table is partial and in-frame only. This repertoire shows 13,000 or so clones, around 95% found once; its top ten account for approximately 6.3%. Sequenced sample: PBMCs. The receptors were gathered from a human donor in good health.

V and J are TRBV28 and TRBJ1-1; tentatively, D is TRBD1 (5 bases). V lost 6 bases and J lost 4, with 15 bases in between. Germline CDR1 reads MDHEN; CDR2 reads SYDVKM. The CDR3 contains 14 residues. CDR3 bases: TGTGCCAGCAGCACCAGGCCGGGGGTCACTGAAGCTTTCTTT. Translation: CASSTRPGVTEAFF.

The J gene is TRBJ2-6, the V gene TRBV5-1, with a possible D match to TRBD1 (6 bases). V shed 0 bases and J shed 2 bases, with 9 bases lying between them. Germline V gene data show CDR1 as SGHRS and CDR2 as YFSETQ. CDR3 length: 16 amino acids. DNA for the CDR3: TGCGCCAGCAGCTTGGCTTCAGGGGCTGGGGCCAACGTCCTGACTTTC. Protein sequence: CASSLASGAGANVLTF.

CDR3 DNA sequence: TGTGCCTGGAGTGTATCGGGGTACAATGAGCAGTTCTTC. It yields the protein CAWSVSGYNEQFF. The chain employs TRBV30 and TRBJ2-1, with TRBD2 as a possible D gene (5 bases). This CDR3 has 13 amino acids. V was pared by 0 bases and J by 4 bases, with 7 bases between. Germline V gene sequence: CDR1 GTSNPN, CDR2 SVGIG (reference sequence). The whole variable domain, filled in from reference TRBV30 and TRBJ2-1, reads SQTIHQWPATLVQPVGSPLSLECTVEGTSNPNLYWYRQAAGRGLQLLFYSVGIGQISSEVPQNLSASRPQDRQFILSSKKLLLSDSGFYLCAWSVSGYNEQFFGPGTRLTVL.

This clone was detected once. The genes are TRBV5-1 and TRBJ1-1; possibly TRBD1 for D (6 bases). Trimming took off 4 bases at V and 5 bases at J, with 15 bases between the two ends. CDR3 length: 14 amino acids. The germline V gene has CDR1 SGHRS and CDR2 YFSETQ. CDR3 sequence (DNA): TGCGCCAGCAGCGTGGGGGCGTCGGGGACTGAAGCTTTCTTT. Translation: CASSVGASGTEAFF. The full variable domain, with the rest looked up from reference TRBV5-1 and TRBJ1-1, is KAGVTQTPRYLIKTRGQQVTLSCSPISGHRSVSWYQQTPGQGLQFLFEYFSETQRNKGNFPGRFSGRQFSNSRSEMNVSTLELGDSALYLCASSVGASGTEAFFGQGTRLTVV.

The chain has TRBV5-1 and TRBJ2-7; 9 bases align to TRBD2. CDR1 and CDR2 from the germline V gene are SGHRS and YFSETQ. V lost 2 bases to trimming and J lost 5 bases; unmatched junction nucleotides: 5. This CDR3 has 14 residues. The CDR3 DNA reads as TGCGCCAGCAGCTTACTAGCGGGCCCAAACGAGCAGTACTTC. The encoded protein is CASSLLAGPNEQYF.

This sequence joins TRBV5-5 and TRBJ1-4, with D hard to call. Germline V lookup: CDR1 SGHKS, CDR2 YYEKEE (reference sequence). Trimming took off 0 bases at V and 5 bases at J, with 8 bases between the two ends. The length of the CDR3 is 14 residues. CDR3 sequence (DNA): TGTGCCAGCAGCTTGGGGCCTCAAAATGAAAAACTGTTTTTT. Translated, it gives CASSLGPQNEKLFF.

This rearrangement joins TRBV2 to TRBJ1-5, with a weak D call TRBD1 (5 bases). Trimming shortened V by 2 bases and J by 0 bases, and 11 bases separated the two germline ends. The CDR3 runs to 16 residues. Germline V gives CDR1 SNHLY, CDR2 FYNNEI. The CDR3, as DNA: TGTGCCAGCAGTGAACTGGGGGGTAATAGCAATCAGCCCCAGCATTTT. Its protein is CASSELGGNSNQPQHF.

The chain joins TRBV4-2 to TRBJ2-5; 14 bases are shared with TRBD2. Germline assignment: CDR1 LGHNA and CDR2 YNFKEQ. The CDR3 totals 16 residues. The V segment lost 1 base and the J segment 4 bases; nucleotides outside the gene matches: 2. CDR3 in amino acids: CASSQGGLAGGETQYF. CDR3 sequence (DNA): TGTGCCAGCAGCCAAGGTGGACTAGCGGGAGGAGAGACCCAGTACTTC.

The V gene is TRBV5-5, the J gene TRBJ1-2, with a tentative D call TRBD1 (5 bases). The germline V gene encodes CDR1 SGHKS and CDR2 YYEKEE (reference sequence). Deletions cut 0 bases from V and 1 base from J, with 10 bases between. CDR3 size: 15 residues. As DNA, the CDR3 is TGTGCCAGCAGCTTGGGACAGCTAGATAACTATGGCTACACCTTC. Residues: CASSLGQLDNYGYTF. The full variable domain, completed using reference TRBV5-5 and TRBJ1-2, is DAGVTQSPTHLIKTRGQQVTLRCSPISGHKSVSWYQQVLGQGPQFIFQYYEKEERGRGNFPDRFSARQFPNYSSELNVNALLLGDSALYLCASSLGQLDNYGYTFGSGTRLTVV.

This chain links TRBV9 with TRBJ2-4, with D perhaps TRBD1 (6 bases). Germline V CDR1 and CDR2: SGDLS, YYNGEE. The CDR3 consists of 14 residues. V lost 5 bases and J lost 0, with 9 bases in between. This CDR3 reads CASSPQGAKNIQYF. In DNA, the CDR3 is TGTGCCAGCAGTCCACAGGGAGCCAAAAACATTCAGTACTTC.

This sequence joins TRBV4-2 and TRBJ2-6; D is unclear. Trimming removed 4 bases at V and 4 bases at J, with 11 bases between. This CDR3 comprises 15 residues. CDR1 is LGHNA and CDR2 is YNFKEQ in the germline V gene. CDR3 bases: TGTGCCAGCAGCCCAGTCGGGTCCGGGGCCAACGTCCTGACTTTC. This encodes CASSPVGSGANVLTF.

J is TRBJ2-5 and V is TRBV12-2; the table's D call, TRBD1, was not checked against the DNA. TRBV12-2 constitutes a pseudogene. The CDR3 is made up of 18 amino acids. CDR3 sequence reads: CASRPAKGDRGDQETQYF. The CDR3 DNA reads as TGTGCAAGTCGCCCCGCGAAAGGGGACAGGGGAGACCAAGAGACCCAGTACTTC.

The gene calls are TRBV7-3 and TRBJ2-3; D unclear. Trimming removed 4 bases from V and 4 bases from J, with 9 bases in between. Per germline, CDR1 SGHTA and CDR2 FQGTGA. The CDR3 loop spans 13 amino acids. DNA of the CDR3: TGTGCCAGCAGCTCCCGACTGGCAGATACGCAGTATTTT. Protein product: CASSSRLADTQYF.

J is TRBJ2-5 and V is TRBV30, with TRBD2 identical over 7 bases. V was clipped by 4 bases and J by 1 base; unmatched bases: 6. Looked up from germline, CDR1 is GTSNPN and CDR2 is SVGIG (reference sequence). This CDR3 is built from 14 residues. CDR3 sequence: CAWTPLASQETQYF. The DNA of the CDR3 is TGTGCCTGGACTCCACTAGCGAGCCAAGAGACCCAGTACTTC.

V and J are TRBV6-1 and TRBJ2-1, with D possibly matching TRBD2 (6 bases). V lost 10 bases to trimming and J lost 4 bases, with 20 bases between them. The CDR3 sequence is 15 residues long. Germline V gene lookup returns CDR1 MNHNS and CDR2 SASEGT. CDR3 protein: CATPPAGRSYNEQFF. CDR3 in DNA: TGTGCCACCCCCCCAGCGGGCCGTTCTTACAATGAGCAGTTCTTC.

The count of this clone is one. The rearrangement joins TRBV5-4 to TRBJ2-7; the match to TRBD2 covers 14 bases. The germline CDR1 and CDR2 sequences are SGHNT and YYREEE (reference sequence). The length of the CDR3 is 16 residues. The V and J ends lost 3 bases and 5 bases, in that order; junction bases with no gene match: 7. CDR3 in amino acids: CASSSGLAGGFHEQYF. The CDR3 nucleotides read TGTGCCAGCAGCTCAGGACTAGCGGGAGGATTTCACGAGCAGTACTTC.

This chain joins TRBV28 and TRBJ1-2; 11 positions match TRBD1. V shed 8 bases and J 6 bases; nucleotides not matched to a gene: 5. CDR3 length equals 13 residues. Germline lookup yields CDR1 MDHEN and CDR2 SYDVKM. The CDR3 DNA sequence: TGTGCCAGCGGACAGGGGGCGCAGAATGGCTACACCTTC. It is translated as CASGQGAQNGYTF.

This rearrangement joins TRBV25-1 to TRBJ1-1, with 9 bases identical to TRBD1. Germline V gene sequence: CDR1 MGHDK, CDR2 SYGVNS. V gave up 2 bases and J gave up 4 bases; unmatched junction bases: 2. The CDR3 loop spans 14 amino acids. CDR3 amino acids: CASSETGGGTEAFF. The DNA of the CDR3 is TGTGCCAGCAGTGAAACAGGGGGCGGCACTGAAGCTTTCTTT.

The chain links TRBV11-2 to TRBJ1-1; D is perhaps TRBD1 (5 bases). Trimming removed 2 bases at V and 8 bases at J, with 9 bases between. This CDR3 is 12 amino acids long. CDR1 and CDR2 (germline): SGHAT, FQNNGV. In nucleotides, the CDR3 is TGTGCCAGCAGCTTACCTCAGGGCGAAGCTTTCTTT. Protein: CASSLPQGEAFF.

DNA for the CDR3: TGTGCCTGCCAGCGGCTAGAACAGCCCCAGCATTTT. It encodes CACQRLEQPQHF. V and J are TRBV6-1 and TRBJ1-5; D call uncertain. The CDR3 consists of 12 residues. Germline V CDR1 and CDR2: MNHNS, SASEGT. With 11 bases removed from V and 7 bases from J, the gap between germline ends came to 15 bases.

V usage is TRBV10-1 and J usage is TRBJ2-7, with TRBD1 identical over 8 bases. V lost 6 bases and J lost 2; bases outside the gene matches: 9. In germline, CDR1 is WNHNN, CDR2 SYGVQD (reference sequence). The CDR3 totals 15 residues. CDR3 in amino acids: CASSLSGTGAYEQYF. As DNA, the CDR3 is TGCGCCAGCAGCCTATCCGGGACAGGAGCCTACGAGCAGTACTTC.

The chain recombines TRBV7-2 with TRBJ2-3; 9 bases are a match to TRBD1. The CDR3 loop spans 16 amino acids. Germline V lookup: CDR1 SGHTA, CDR2 FQGNSA. V lost 5 bases to trimming and J lost 3 bases; unmatched junction nucleotides: 9. The CDR3 DNA is TGTGCCAGCAGCCCCATGGACAGGGGCGTTACAGATACGCAGTATTTT. It translates to CASSPMDRGVTDTQYF.

The chain couples TRBV11-2 to TRBJ2-7; 8 bases align to TRBD2. V gave up 6 bases and J gave up 9 bases; unmatched junction bases: 13. The CDR3 length is 14 residues. The germline V gene has CDR1 SGHAT and CDR2 FQNNGV. The CDR3 bases are TGTGCCAGCAGTTCACCGGGACTAGGAAATCGGCAGTACTTC. This translates into CASSSPGLGNRQYF. The variable domain in full, completed from reference TRBV11-2 and TRBJ2-7, reads EAGVAQSPRYKIIEKRQSVAFWCNPISGHATLYWYQQILGQGPKLLIQFQNNGVVDDSQLPKDRFSAERLKGVDSTLKIQPAKLEDSAVYLCASSSPGLGNRQYFGPGTRLTVT.

V and J are TRBV18 and TRBJ1-5, with D possibly TRBD1 on 6 matching bases. The germline CDR1 and CDR2 sequences are KGHSH and LQKENI. The length of the CDR3 is 15 residues. Trimming removed 0 bases at V and 4 bases at J, with 10 bases between. This chain's CDR3 is CASSPPTGSNQPQHF. The DNA for the CDR3 is TGTGCCAGCTCACCACCAACAGGGAGTAATCAGCCCCAGCATTTT.

The J gene is TRBJ2-5, the V gene TRBV29-1, with TRBD2 matching 9 bases. After removal of 4 bases from V and 4 bases from J, the junction contained 4 bases not matched to a gene. This CDR3 contains 13 residues. CDR1 is SQVTM and CDR2 is ANQGSEA in the germline V gene. CDR3 residues: CSVVGAGGETQYF. The CDR3 DNA follows: TGCAGCGTTGTCGGAGCGGGAGGAGAGACCCAGTACTTC.

This clone appeared a single time. This chain joins TRBV30 and TRBJ2-7; possibly TRBD2 for D (6 bases). Trimming stripped 1 base from V and 6 bases from J, with 16 bases between. Germline values: CDR1 GTSNPN, CDR2 SVGIG (reference sequence). This CDR3 is built from 14 residues. In nucleotides, the CDR3 is TGTGCCTGGAGTGGGGAGGAGGGAACGGGCGAGCAGTACTTC. Translation gives CAWSGEEGTGEQYF. Looking up the rest from reference TRBV30 and TRBJ2-7 gives the full variable domain: SQTIHQWPATLVQPVGSPLSLECTVEGTSNPNLYWYRQAAGRGLQLLFYSVGIGQISSEVPQNLSASRPQDRQFILSSKKLLLSDSGFYLCAWSGEEGTGEQYFGPGTRLTVT.

The rearrangement uses TRBV5-1 and TRBJ1-1; 7 bases agree with TRBD1. Germline V gene lookup returns CDR1 SGHRS and CDR2 YFSETQ. The CDR3 loop spans 15 amino acids. Trimming cost V 7 bases and J 3 bases; bases outside gene matches: 12. This CDR3 is CASSPGGQGDTEAFF. The CDR3 DNA follows: TGCGCCAGCTCCCCAGGGGGGCAGGGTGACACTGAAGCTTTCTTT.

This chain joins TRBV7-3 and TRBJ2-7; 10 bases fit TRBD1. The CDR3 consists of 14 residues. In germline, CDR1 is SGHTA, CDR2 FQGTGA. J lost 6 bases, V lost 3 bases, and 5 bases had no gene match. The CDR3 region has the DNA TGTGCCAGCAGCTTCGATGGGACAGGGGTCGAGCAGTACTTC. Translating gives CASSFDGTGVEQYF.

The chain recombines TRBV5-1 with TRBJ2-3; TRBD2 matches 12 bases. V shed 4 bases, J shed 5 bases, and the junction held 8 bases outside the gene matches. The V gene's germline CDR1 is SGHRS and CDR2 YFSETQ. This CDR3 has 16 amino acids. DNA of the CDR3: TGCGCCAGCAGCACCAGACTAGCGGGAGTGGTAGATACGCAGTATTTT. Its protein product is CASSTRLAGVVDTQYF.

This clone was seen only once. The genes are TRBV5-8 and TRBJ2-2, with D tentatively TRBD1 (5 bases). The germline CDR1 and CDR2 sequences are SGHTS and YDEGEE. The CDR3 runs to 14 residues. The V gene lost 0 bases and the J gene lost 6 bases, with 9 bases spanning the gap. CDR3 protein: CASSLARVAGELFF. CDR3 nucleotides: TGTGCCAGCAGCTTGGCCAGGGTGGCCGGGGAGCTGTTTTTT.

The V gene is TRBV25-1, the J gene TRBJ1-3; 7 bases align to TRBD1. The CDR3 totals 14 residues. Losses at the gene ends were 6 bases for V and 1 base for J; bases not matched to a gene: 3. CDR1 and CDR2 from the germline V gene are MGHDK and SYGVNS. The CDR3 region is CASRGDRSGNTIYF. DNA for the CDR3: TGTGCCAGCAGGGGGGACAGATCTGGAAACACCATATATTTT.